This T cell receptor beta chain came from a study of neoadjuvant nivolumab and ipilimumab in lung cancer. TCRdb's table, derived via immunoSEQ multiplex PCR, lists solely in-frame clones and lacks some. The repertoire holds about 30,000 clones, with about 92% as singletons. CDR1 is SGHRS, CDR2 YFSETQ, per germline. The CDR3 contains 14 residues. V was trimmed by 4 bases and J by 3 bases, leaving 14 bases between them. The TCR originated in an adult with non-small cell lung cancer. The V gene is TRBV5-1, the J gene TRBJ2-7, with D possibly TRBD1 on 5 matching bases. Material: peripheral blood, obtained after neoadjuvant nivolumab, alone or with ipilimumab, at or shortly before surgery. CDR3 coding DNA: TGCGCCAGCAGCGCGGCAGGGCTAAACTACGAGCAGTACTTC. Protein product: CASSAAGLNYEQYF.